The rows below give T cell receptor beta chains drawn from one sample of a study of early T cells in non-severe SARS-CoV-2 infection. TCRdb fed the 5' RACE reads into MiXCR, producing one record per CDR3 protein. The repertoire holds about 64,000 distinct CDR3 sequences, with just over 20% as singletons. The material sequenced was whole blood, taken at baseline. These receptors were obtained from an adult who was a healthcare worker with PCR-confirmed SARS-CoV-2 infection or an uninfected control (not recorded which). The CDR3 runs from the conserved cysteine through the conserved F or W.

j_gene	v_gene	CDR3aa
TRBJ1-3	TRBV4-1	CASSQAGSGNTIYF
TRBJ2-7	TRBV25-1	CASSAGPFYEQYF
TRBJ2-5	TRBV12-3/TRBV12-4	CASSFVGETQYF
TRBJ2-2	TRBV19	CASSTRTIGELFF
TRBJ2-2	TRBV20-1	CSARGGQGGELFF
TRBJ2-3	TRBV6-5	CASNPVSTDTQYF
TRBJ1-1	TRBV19	CASSLGPATSENTEAFF
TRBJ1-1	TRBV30	CAWSVPGGWNEAFF
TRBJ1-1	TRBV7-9	CASRPDTEAFF
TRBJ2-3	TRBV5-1	CASSFEGGDTQYF
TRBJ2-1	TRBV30	CAWEGGAAYNEQFF
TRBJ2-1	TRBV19	CASTPGTANYNEQFF
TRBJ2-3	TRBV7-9	CASSLLAGDSTDTQYF
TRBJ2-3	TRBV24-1	CATSDGDTDTQYF
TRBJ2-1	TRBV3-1	CASSQAGGPGEQFF
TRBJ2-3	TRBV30	CAGHRAGGTQYF
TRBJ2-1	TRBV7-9	CASTGFWTLNNEQFF
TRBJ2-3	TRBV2	CASSLLAGDHPTDTQYF
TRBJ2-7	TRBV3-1	CASSPGTLTYEQYF
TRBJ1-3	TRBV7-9	CASSWDFAGNTIYF
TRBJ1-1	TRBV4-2	CASSQDLRGADYTEAFF
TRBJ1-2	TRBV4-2	CASSQDRIGSYGYTF
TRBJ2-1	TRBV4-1	CASSLVESSYNEQFF
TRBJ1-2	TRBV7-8	CASSLGRQGLNGYTF
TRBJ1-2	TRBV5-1	CASSLDNISNGYTF
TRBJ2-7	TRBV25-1	CASSELSDGYEQYF
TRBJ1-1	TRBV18	CASSQGTTEAFF
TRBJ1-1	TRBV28	CASNSQQGDTEAFF
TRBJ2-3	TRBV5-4	CASSFSNTDTQYF
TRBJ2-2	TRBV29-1	CSAERRGVTGELFF
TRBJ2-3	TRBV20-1	CSASNSLAGTQYF
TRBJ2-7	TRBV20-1	CSAWVGGYYEQYF
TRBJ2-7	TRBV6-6	CASSYSLGAEQYF
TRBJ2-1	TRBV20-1	CSAEGDRDYNEQFF
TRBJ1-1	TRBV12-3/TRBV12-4	CASSFGGGGNTEAFF
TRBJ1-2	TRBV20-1	CSARDRRGSEYGYTF
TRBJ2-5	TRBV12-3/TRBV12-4	CASSPTGGSETQYF
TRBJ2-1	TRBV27	CASSSPPAQGSNEQFF
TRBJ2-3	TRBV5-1	CASSSGTPTDTQYF
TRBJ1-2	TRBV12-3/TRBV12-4	CASSAGTGAYGYTF
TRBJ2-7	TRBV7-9	CASSMDPGGQYF
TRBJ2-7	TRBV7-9	CASSSGASYEQYF
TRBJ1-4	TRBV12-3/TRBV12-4	CASSPTGPDEKLFF
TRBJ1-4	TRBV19	CASNSDGNRKLFF
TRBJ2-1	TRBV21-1	CASSKEAGTAYNEQFF
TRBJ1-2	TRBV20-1	CSAFSTDGYTF
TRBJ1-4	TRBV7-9	CASSLDRNYEKLFF
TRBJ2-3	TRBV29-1	CSVAGSDTQYF
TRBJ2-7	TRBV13	CASSPGENFLKQYF
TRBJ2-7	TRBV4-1	CASSHTRGSNEQYF